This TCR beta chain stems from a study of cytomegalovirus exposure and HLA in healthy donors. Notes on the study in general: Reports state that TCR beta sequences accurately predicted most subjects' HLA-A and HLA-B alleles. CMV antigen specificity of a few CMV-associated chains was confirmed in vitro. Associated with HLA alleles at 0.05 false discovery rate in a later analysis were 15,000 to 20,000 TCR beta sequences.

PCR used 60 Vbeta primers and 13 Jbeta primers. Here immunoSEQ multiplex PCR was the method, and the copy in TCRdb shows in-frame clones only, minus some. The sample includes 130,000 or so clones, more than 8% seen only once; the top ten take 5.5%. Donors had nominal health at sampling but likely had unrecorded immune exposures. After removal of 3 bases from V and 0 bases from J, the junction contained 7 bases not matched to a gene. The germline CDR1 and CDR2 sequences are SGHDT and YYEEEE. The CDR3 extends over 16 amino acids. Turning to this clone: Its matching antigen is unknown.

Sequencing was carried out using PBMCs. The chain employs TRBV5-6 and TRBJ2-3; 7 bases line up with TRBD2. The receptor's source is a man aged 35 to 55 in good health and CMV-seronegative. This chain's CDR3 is CASSWSSGISTDTQYF. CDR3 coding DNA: TGTGCCAGCAGCTGGAGCAGCGGGATAAGCACAGATACGCAGTATTTT.